One T cell receptor (beta chain) is described in this entry. The antigen remains undetermined. This entry is derived from a study of blood T cells in healthy people across ages. Study-wide points: Greater diversity and more naive CD4+ cells were seen in long-lived donors than in aged donors. Strong correlation linked observed beta diversity and percent naive T cells.

The authors ran a second PCR of 7 to 11 cycles using a sample-barcoded 5' primer and a J-beta primer mix. TCRdb processed the 5' RACE reads anew with MiXCR; each CDR3 protein has one entry. The repertoire holds about 1,600,000 distinct CDR3 sequences, with about 40% as singletons. Germline V lookup: CDR1 MDHEN, CDR2 SYDVKM. The V gene lost 6 bases and the J gene lost 5 bases, with 10 bases spanning the gap. The CDR3 totals 12 residues. The TCR was taken from a woman in her late teens or twenties in good health. The genes are TRBV28 and TRBJ1-2; no reliable D call. The sample was blood. This chain's CDR3 is CASSWTVYGYTF. The CDR3 DNA reads TGTGCCAGCAGCTGGACGGTGTATGGCTACACCTTC.